What follows are 2 T cell receptor beta chains derived from one specimen sequenced in a study of vaccination effects on CD4 cells after COVID-19. TCRdb's copy holds only in-frame clones and misses some; the assay was immunoSEQ multiplex PCR. The repertoire holds just under 30,000 clones, with roughly 71% as singletons. Their cognate antigens are unknown. Prior to sequencing, the ViraFEST assay stimulated PBMC with viral peptide pools, which expanded the antigen-specific CD4+ T cells. Once cultured for roughly nine days, the cells underwent separation to obtain CD4+ T cells. Two-dose vaccination with either BNT162b2 or mRNA-1273 was given to the participants. The specimen was CD4+ T cells from PBMCs cultured with HCoV-OC43 spike peptides, collected after COVID-19 vaccination. Noted subset: HCoV-OC43 spike overlapping peptide pool stimulation. The receptors here all came from a human donor who received a COVID-19 vaccine.

CDR3 sequence (DNA): TGTGCCAGCAGTTTAAAAGGGTTCGGAACAGATACGCAGTATTTT. Translated: CASSLKGFGTDTQYF. The chain carries TRBV27 and TRBJ2-3; D gene uncertain. Germline V gene data show CDR1 as MNHEY and CDR2 as SMNVEV (reference sequence). V was cut by 2 bases and J by 3 bases, with 12 bases left in between. The CDR3 runs 15 residues.

This rearrangement joins TRBV7-9 to TRBJ1-2, with D hard to call. Germline V gene sequence: CDR1 SEHNR, CDR2 FQNEAQ (reference sequence). The V gene lost 4 bases and the J gene lost 4 bases, with 13 bases spanning the gap. This CDR3 region has 14 residues. In nucleotides, the CDR3 is TGTGCCAGCAGCTCCCCTTCAGCTGGCTATGGCTACACCTTC. It encodes CASSSPSAGYGYTF.